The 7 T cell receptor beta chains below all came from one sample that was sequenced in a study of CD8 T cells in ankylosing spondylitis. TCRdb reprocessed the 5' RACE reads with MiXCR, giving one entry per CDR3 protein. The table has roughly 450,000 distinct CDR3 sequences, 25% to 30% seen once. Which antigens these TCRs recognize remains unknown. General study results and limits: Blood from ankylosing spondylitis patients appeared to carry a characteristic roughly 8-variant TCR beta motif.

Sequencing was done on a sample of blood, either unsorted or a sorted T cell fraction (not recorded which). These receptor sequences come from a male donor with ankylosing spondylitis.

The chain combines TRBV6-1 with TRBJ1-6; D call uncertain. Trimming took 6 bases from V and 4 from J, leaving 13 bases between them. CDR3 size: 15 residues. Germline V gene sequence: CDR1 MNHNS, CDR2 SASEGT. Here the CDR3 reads CASSAAGFYNSPLHF. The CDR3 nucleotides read TGTGCCAGCAGCGCGGCGGGGTTTTATAATTCACCCCTCCACTTT.

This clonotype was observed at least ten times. CDR3 protein: CASSPGMFGKLFF. DNA for the CDR3: TGTGCCAGCAGCCCTGGGATGTTCGGAAAACTGTTTTTT. The V and J genes are TRBV12-3 or TRBV12-4 and TRBJ1-4, with no clear D. V shed 6 bases and J shed 10 bases, with 15 bases lying between them. The CDR3 loop spans 13 amino acids.

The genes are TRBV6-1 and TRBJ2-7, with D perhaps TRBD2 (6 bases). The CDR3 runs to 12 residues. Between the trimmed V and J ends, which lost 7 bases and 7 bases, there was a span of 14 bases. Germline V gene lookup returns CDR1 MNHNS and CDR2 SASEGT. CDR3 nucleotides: TGTGCCAGCACAAGGGAGGTCGGGGAGCAGTACTTC. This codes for CASTREVGEQYF.

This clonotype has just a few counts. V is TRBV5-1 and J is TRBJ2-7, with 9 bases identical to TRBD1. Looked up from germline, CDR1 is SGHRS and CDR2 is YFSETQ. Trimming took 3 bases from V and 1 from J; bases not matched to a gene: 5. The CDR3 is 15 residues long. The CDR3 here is CASSSTGTGSYEQYF. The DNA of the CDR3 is TGCGCCAGCAGCTCCACGGGGACAGGGTCCTACGAGCAGTACTTC.

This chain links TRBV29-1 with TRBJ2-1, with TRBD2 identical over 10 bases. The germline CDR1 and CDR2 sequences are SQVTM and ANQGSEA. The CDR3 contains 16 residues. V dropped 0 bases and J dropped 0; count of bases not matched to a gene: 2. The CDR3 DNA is TGCAGCGTTGAAGATAGCGGGAGGAGCTCCTACAATGAGCAGTTCTTC. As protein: CSVEDSGRSSYNEQFF.

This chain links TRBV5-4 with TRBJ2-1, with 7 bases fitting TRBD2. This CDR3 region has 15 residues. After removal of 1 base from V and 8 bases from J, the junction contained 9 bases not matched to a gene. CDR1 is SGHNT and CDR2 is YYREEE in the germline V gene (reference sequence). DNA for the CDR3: TGTGCCAGCAGCTTGCCCCGGGGCGGGAGTGATGAGCAGTTCTTC. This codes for CASSLPRGGSDEQFF.

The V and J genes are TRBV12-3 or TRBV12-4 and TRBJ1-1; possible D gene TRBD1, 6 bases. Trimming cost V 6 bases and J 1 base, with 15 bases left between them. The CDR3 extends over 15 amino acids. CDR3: CASSGGRDTNTEAFF. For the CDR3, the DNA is TGTGCCAGCAGCGGGGGCCGGGACACGAACACTGAAGCTTTCTTT.